The following is a T cell receptor beta chain sequence with its context. This receptor's antigen is unknown. The sample holds no much larger clone one base away, and base qualities are not on file. Receptor amplification or capture employed the immunoSEQ multiplex PCR assay. The authors processed their data as follows. A statistical classification framework was developed to diagnose cytomegalovirus status using the catalog of TCR beta chain sequences. As stored in TCRdb, this immuneACCESS dataset retains in-frame rearrangements with V and J assigned. A fraction of the clones does not appear; measured against another copy, unresolved V genes explain less than half of the discrepancy, and the remainder lacks a known reason. V, J and clone size derive from that table, while D and trimming were established from the DNA sequence. The table for this sample lists some 170,000 clones; approximately 87% of them were counted only once. The ten most abundant clones make up roughly 1.3% of the sample.

Donors formed part of the validation cohort, which comprised 120 subjects and was distinct from the first cohort of under 850 subjects. This record belongs to a study of cytomegalovirus exposure and HLA in healthy donors (TCRdb year 2017). For the wider study: According to a later analysis, one platform produced both the 120 validation repertoires and the roughly 660 repertoires of the first cohort. Along with the roughly 670-subject first cohort, a separate validation cohort of over 90 different subjects was used. To predict cytomegalovirus infection status, the study brought together high-throughput TCR immunosequencing, statistical association of individual TCRs with disease status, and machine learning. The study aimed to test whether signatures of past pathogen exposure could be identified by cataloging public T cell receptors.

Looking up the germline V gene yields CDR1 MGHRA and CDR2 YSYEKL. Trimming removed 1 base from V and 6 bases from J, leaving 19 bases between the germline ends. Taken from cysteine to phenylalanine, the CDR3 has 16 residues. Only the CDR3 portion is preserved as DNA: 48 bases, with reading frame beginning at the first base. What the research found in general, with its limitations: The study listed over 150 TCR beta chains as associated with cytomegalovirus. A few of the identified cytomegalovirus-associated TCR beta chains were confirmed in vitro to be specific for cytomegalovirus antigens. According to the authors, the approach could potentially be generalized to other disease states and immunological phenotypes. Most TCR sequences were seen in very few donors, while some public TCRs were found in many individuals. The classifier was reported to diagnose cytomegalovirus status with high specificity and sensitivity in both the original and validation cohorts. In a later analysis, TCRs clustered in the first cohort were found to also tend to co-occur in the approximately 120 validation repertoires, with 94% of cluster scores above 0. The validation cohort had no HLA typing available for a later analysis, so co-occurrence within that cohort was assessed over all 120 repertoires.

Sequenced input: PBMCs. Here the chain combines TRBV4-1 and TRBJ2-7, and TRBD1 may be the D gene, going by 7 matching bases. This receptor was obtained from a woman aged 25 to 39 in good health and CMV-seronegative. In nucleotides, the sequence is TGCGCCAGCAGCCAAGCCAAGGGGTCAGGGGGAGGCGAGCAGTACTTC. It codes for CASSQAKGSGGGEQYF.